Presented here are 21 T cell receptor beta chains from one specimen sequenced in a study of tumour-infiltrating T cells in Burkitt lymphoma. Some clones are missing from TCRdb's copy, which holds only in-frame ones; the method was immunoSEQ multiplex PCR. This table holds 1,000 or so clones, 13% found once. The source material was tumor tissue. Receptors originate from a human donor with diffuse large B-cell lymphoma.

The chain joins TRBV2 to TRBJ2-7; D is uncertain. Germline V gene data show CDR1 as SNHLY and CDR2 as FYNNEI. This CDR3 spans 12 amino acids. V was pared by 3 bases and J by 2 bases, with 5 bases between. CDR3 sequence (DNA): TGTGCCAGCAGTGAGAATACCTACGAGCAGTACTTC. Residues: CASSENTYEQYF.

This clone was counted between two and nine times. V and J are TRBV11-1 and TRBJ2-3; 8 bases agree with TRBD2. The CDR3 spans 15 residues. The germline V gene encodes CDR1 SGHAT and CDR2 FQDESV (reference sequence). The junction had 5 bases not matched to a gene; V was cut back by 2 bases and J by 4 bases. As DNA, the CDR3 is TGTGCCAGCAGCTTAAGCGGGAGTGAGGCAGATACGCAGTATTTT. Its protein product is CASSLSGSEADTQYF.

This clone has more than one count but fewer than ten. The rearrangement joins TRBV19 to TRBJ2-7, with 8 nucleotides matching TRBD2. V was pared by 6 bases and J by 4 bases, with 8 bases of the junction left unmatched. Germline V lookup: CDR1 LNHDA, CDR2 SQIVND (reference sequence). The CDR3 has 14 amino acids. CDR3 protein: CASSPGLVVYEQYF. CDR3 DNA sequence: TGTGCCAGTAGCCCGGGACTAGTAGTTTACGAGCAGTACTTC.

This chain links TRBV7-8 with TRBJ2-7; D gene ambiguous. The germline CDR1 and CDR2 sequences are SGHVS and FQNEAQ. The V end was cut by 0 bases, the J end by 3 bases, with 3 bases between. The CDR3 is 12 residues long. The CDR3 DNA reads as TGTGCCAGCAGCTTAGCCCGCTACGAGCAGTACTTC. Translated: CASSLARYEQYF.

This clone has just a few counts. This chain uses TRBV27 with TRBJ1-2; TRBD1 matches at 7 bases. The length of the CDR3 is 15 residues. Per the germline V gene, CDR1 is MNHEY and CDR2 is SMNVEV (reference sequence). With V trimmed by 6 bases and J by 0 bases, 7 bases remained unmatched. The CDR3 loop reads CASSPGTAPNYGYTF. CDR3 DNA sequence: TGTGCCAGCAGCCCCGGGACAGCTCCTAACTATGGCTACACCTTC.

The V gene is TRBV6-6, the J gene TRBJ1-1; unclear D gene. V gave up 7 bases and J gave up 4 bases, with 7 bases separating them. Per germline, CDR1 MNHNY and CDR2 SVGAGI (reference sequence). The CDR3 spans 11 residues. In nucleotides, the CDR3 is TGTGCCAGCAAGGGAGGCACTGAAGCTTTCTTT. Encoded protein: CASKGGTEAFF.

V usage is TRBV5-1 and J usage is TRBJ2-7; D is possibly TRBD1 (6 bases). With 2 bases removed from V and 1 base from J, the gap between germline ends came to 10 bases. This CDR3 has 14 amino acids. CDR1 SGHRS and CDR2 YFSETQ come from the germline V gene. The CDR3 loop reads CASSFKGQSYEQYF. The CDR3 DNA reads as TGCGCCAGCAGCTTTAAAGGACAGTCCTACGAGCAGTACTTC.

V usage is TRBV27 and J usage is TRBJ2-1; the D call may be TRBD1 or TRBD2 (5 bases each). V was clipped by 0 bases and J by 5 bases, with 8 bases between them. Germline-derived CDR1 and CDR2 are MNHEY and SMNVEV (reference sequence). CDR3 length: 14 residues. CDR3 coding DNA: TGTGCCAGCAGTTTATCGGGGACCAACAATGAGCAGTTCTTC. This codes for CASSLSGTNNEQFF.

Regarding this clone: The junction departs from germline at one end; a sequencing error may be responsible. CDR3 sequence (DNA): TGCGCCAGCAGTGAGTCGGGCGGAGGGAACTATGGCTACAACTTC. This translates into CASSESGGGNYGYNF. The J gene is TRBJ1-2, the V gene TRBV10-2; D is unclear. Germline V gene lookup returns CDR1 WSHSY and CDR2 SAAADI. The CDR3 spans 15 residues.

The chain recombines TRBV7-8 with TRBJ2-3; TRBD2 is a possible D gene (6 bases). CDR1 and CDR2 (germline): SGHVS, FQNEAQ. V lost 2 bases to trimming and J lost 4 bases, with 10 bases between them. The CDR3 contains 14 residues. CDR3 loop: CASSLLGSADTQYF. CDR3 nucleotide sequence: TGTGCCAGCAGCTTACTCGGGAGCGCAGATACGCAGTATTTT.

This clone came up a few times. The chain has TRBV5-4 and TRBJ2-3; tentatively, D is TRBD1 (5 bases). Per germline, CDR1 SGHNT and CDR2 YYREEE (reference sequence). The CDR3 extends over 13 amino acids. V was trimmed by 1 base and J by 4 bases, leaving 7 bases between them. CDR3 DNA: TGTGCCAGCAGCTTGTCAGGGTCAGATACGCAGTATTTT. It codes for CASSLSGSDTQYF.

The rearrangement uses TRBV18 and TRBJ2-2; maybe TRBD2 (6 bases). Germline CDR1 is KGHSH and CDR2 is LQKENI. The CDR3 consists of 15 residues. Trimming removed 2 bases at V and 5 bases at J, with 12 bases between. CDR3 sequence reads: CASSPGRESTGELFF. Here the CDR3 DNA reads TGTGCCAGCTCACCAGGACGGGAGAGTACCGGGGAGCTGTTTTTT.

This chain links TRBV28 with TRBJ2-3; D possibly corresponds to TRBD1 (5 bases). CDR1 is MDHEN, CDR2 SYDVKM, per germline. The ends were cut back, 8 bases at V and 0 bases at J, with 9 bases in the middle. The CDR3 is 13 amino acids. CDR3: CASGAVSTDTQYF. In nucleotides, the CDR3 is TGTGCCAGCGGGGCAGTTAGCACAGATACGCAGTATTTT. The full variable domain, its missing parts supplied by reference TRBV28 and TRBJ2-3, is DVKVTQSSRYLVKRTGEKVFLECVQDMDHENMFWYRQDPGLGLRLIYFSYDVKMKEKGDIPEGYSVSREKKERFSLILESASTNQTSMYLCASGAVSTDTQYFGPGTRLTVL.

This clone occurred a few times. V and J are TRBV27 and TRBJ1-2; 9 bases match TRBD1. The germline V gene encodes CDR1 MNHEY and CDR2 SMNVEV (reference sequence). CDR3 length: 16 residues. Trimming at V came to 5 bases and at J to 3 bases, leaving 10 bases not matched to a gene. The CDR3 nucleotides read TGTGCCAGCAGTCCCGACCCTACAGGGGGCCACTATGGCTACACCTTC. This translates into CASSPDPTGGHYGYTF.

The chain combines TRBV5-4 with TRBJ2-7, with D possibly matching TRBD2 (6 bases). This CDR3 comprises 16 residues. The V and J ends lost 2 bases and 0 bases respectively, with 15 bases between them. Per the germline V gene, CDR1 is SGHNT and CDR2 is YYREEE (reference sequence). The CDR3: CASSFKAGTSSYEQYF. For the CDR3, the DNA is TGTGCCAGCAGCTTCAAAGCGGGTACGAGCTCCTACGAGCAGTACTTC.

This clone is labeled as large (0.1 to 1%). The V and J genes are TRBV19 and TRBJ1-1; TRBD1 is a possible D gene (5 bases). Per germline, CDR1 LNHDA and CDR2 SQIVND (reference sequence). This CDR3 spans 14 amino acids. Trimming took 5 bases from V and 0 from J, leaving 10 bases between them. CDR3 sequence: CASSVTVLNTEAFF. DNA for the CDR3: TGTGCCAGTAGTGTGACAGTTCTGAACACTGAAGCTTTCTTT.

CDR3 amino acids: CASSLGSWVRTEAFF. The CDR3 coding sequence is TGTGCCAGCAGCTTAGGCTCCTGGGTTCGGACTGAAGCTTTCTTT. The rearrangement uses TRBV11-1 and TRBJ1-1; D is unresolved. CDR1 is SGHAT and CDR2 is FQDESV in the germline V gene (reference sequence). The CDR3 runs 15 residues. V gave up 1 base and J gave up 5 bases, with 14 bases separating them. The full variable domain, with the rest looked up from reference TRBV11-1 and TRBJ1-1, is EAEVAQSPRYKITEKSQAVAFWCDPISGHATLYWYRQILGQGPELLVQFQDESVVDDSQLPKDRFSAERLKGVDSTLKIQPAELGDSAMYLCASSLGSWVRTEAFFGQGTRLTVV.

This clone was observed a handful of times. This sequence joins TRBV19 and TRBJ2-3; either TRBD1 or TRBD2 may supply D (5 bases each). The CDR3 runs 14 residues. Germline CDR1 is LNHDA and CDR2 is SQIVND (reference sequence). V was clipped by 8 bases and J by 10 bases, with 22 bases between them. Here the CDR3 DNA reads TGTGCCAGTGGGGCGGGCGGGCCGGGGAGAGCGCAGTATTTT. This gives the protein CASGAGGPGRAQYF.

Note on this clone: The junction departs from germline at one end; a sequencing error may be responsible. The gene calls are TRBV18 and TRBJ1-1; no reliable D call. From germline, CDR1 is KGHSH and CDR2 LQKENI. The CDR3 sequence is 11 residues long. CDR3 sequence: CASSGETEAFF. In DNA form, the CDR3 reads TGTGCCAGCTCGGGAGAGACTGAAGCTTTTTTT. Full variable domain (missing parts from reference TRBV18 and TRBJ1-1): NAGVMQNPRHLVRRRGQEARLRCSPMKGHSHVYWYRQLPEEGLKFMVYLQKENIIDESGMPKERFSAEFPKEGPSILRIQQVVRGDSAAYFCASSGETEAFFGQGTRLTVV.

The chain uses TRBV5-1 and TRBJ1-1; tentatively, D is TRBD1 (5 bases). Trimming took off 0 bases at V and 0 bases at J, with 6 bases between the two ends. Germline values: CDR1 SGHRS, CDR2 YFSETQ. The CDR3 extends over 14 amino acids. CDR3 nucleotide sequence: TGCGCCAGCAGCTTGGACAGGATGAACACTGAAGCTTTCTTT. Protein: CASSLDRMNTEAFF.

This chain links TRBV5-8 with TRBJ2-1; 8 bases are a match to TRBD2. After removal of 7 bases from V and 13 bases from J, the junction contained 16 bases not matched to a gene. Looked up from germline, CDR1 is SGHTS and CDR2 is YDEGEE. The CDR3 runs 14 residues. The CDR3 here is CASGEDPAGDFQFF. CDR3 nucleotides: TGTGCCAGCGGGGAAGACCCAGCGGGAGATTTTCAGTTCTTC.